A selection of T cell receptor beta chains follows, all from one sample in a study of blood T cell repertoires in COVID-19. Profiled with immunoSEQ multiplex PCR; TCRdb holds only in-frame clones, not every one. In the table there are 340,000 or so clones, around 90% of which are singletons. The sequenced material came from peripheral blood. These receptors came from a man aged 45-65 years with active or convalescent COVID-19. Each CDR3 is given with its conserved first and last residue. The D gene is left open where the match is weak. Rows give clone size only sometimes, using once, few, many, or a class for an expanded clone.

clone_size: -
v_call: TRBV24-1
d_call: -
j_call: TRBJ1-1
cdr3_nt: TGTGCCACCAGTGATGACAGACAGGACACTGAAGCTTTCTTT
cdr3_aa: CATSDDRQDTEAFF

clone_size: -
v_call: TRBV3-1/TRBV3-2
d_call: TRBD1
j_call: TRBJ1-2
cdr3_nt: TGTGCCAGCAGCCAAGACTTGGACAGGGAATGGTATGGCTACACCTTC
cdr3_aa: CASSQDLDREWYGYTF

clone_size: once
v_call: TRBV2
d_call: -
j_call: TRBJ2-2
cdr3_nt: TGTGCCAGTAACAGTGGTGAAGTTGTGGAGCTGTTTTTT
cdr3_aa: CASNSGEVVELFF

clone_size: -
v_call: TRBV6-2/TRBV6-3
d_call: -
j_call: TRBJ1-5
cdr3_nt: TGTGCCAGCAGTTACCCCAGTCAGCCCCAGCATTTT
cdr3_aa: CASSYPSQPQHF

clone_size: -
v_call: TRBV27
d_call: TRBD1
j_call: TRBJ2-7
cdr3_nt: TGTGCCAGCGCCCCAGGGGGCGGGTACGAGCAGTACTTC
cdr3_aa: CASAPGGGYEQYF

clone_size: -
v_call: TRBV10-3
d_call: TRBD2
j_call: TRBJ2-7
cdr3_nt: TGTGCCCTGGGGACTAGCGGGAGTGTGTACGAGCAGTACTTC
cdr3_aa: CALGTSGSVYEQYF

clone_size: -
v_call: TRBV7-2
d_call: -
j_call: TRBJ2-2
cdr3_nt: TGTGCCAGCAGCTTGGAGTACGGGGGGCGATTTTCCACCGGGGAGCTGTTTTTT
cdr3_aa: CASSLEYGGRFSTGELFF

clone_size: -
v_call: TRBV10-1
d_call: TRBD1
j_call: TRBJ2-6
cdr3_nt: TGCGCCAGCAGTGCGGACAGGGCCGGGGCCAACGTCCTGACTTTC
cdr3_aa: CASSADRAGANVLTF

clone_size: few
v_call: TRBV21-1
d_call: -
j_call: TRBJ2-7
cdr3_nt: TGTGCCAGCAGCAAAGGGGCAGATCGGCCCCGAGAAGGCTCCTACGAGCAGTACTTC
cdr3_aa: CASSKGADRPREGSYEQYF

clone_size: -
v_call: TRBV28
d_call: -
j_call: TRBJ1-1
cdr3_nt: TGTGCCAGCTCCCGTAGCTTCACTGAAGCTTTCTTT
cdr3_aa: CASSRSFTEAFF

clone_size: -
v_call: TRBV3-1/TRBV3-2
d_call: -
j_call: TRBJ1-2
cdr3_nt: TGTGCCAGCAGCCAAAGAAGAGGAAGGGGGAACTATGGCTACACCTTC
cdr3_aa: CASSQRRGRGNYGYTF

clone_size: -
v_call: TRBV30
d_call: -
j_call: TRBJ1-1
cdr3_nt: TGTGCTGGAAATAGGGGTAGGGGGATGAACACTGAAGCTTTCTTT
cdr3_aa: CAGNRGRGMNTEAFF

clone_size: -
v_call: TRBV4-3
d_call: TRBD1
j_call: TRBJ1-6
cdr3_nt: TGCGCCAGCAGCCAAGATAAGGACAGGGCCGGTTATTCACCCCTCCACTTT
cdr3_aa: CASSQDKDRAGYSPLHF

clone_size: -
v_call: TRBV5-1
d_call: -
j_call: TRBJ1-1
cdr3_nt: TGCGCCAGCAGCCCTCTCTGGGCAGGGAACACTGAAGCTTTCTTT
cdr3_aa: CASSPLWAGNTEAFF

clone_size: -
v_call: TRBV18
d_call: TRBD1
j_call: TRBJ1-6
cdr3_nt: TGTGCCAGCTCACCAACAGGGGCAGGAGTTGGTTCACCCCTCCACTTT
cdr3_aa: CASSPTGAGVGSPLHF

clone_size: -
v_call: TRBV11-2
d_call: TRBD2
j_call: TRBJ2-1
cdr3_nt: TGTGCCAGCAGCCGGGGGGAATGGGGGGATTCCCATGAGCAGTTCTTC
cdr3_aa: CASSRGEWGDSHEQFF

clone_size: -
v_call: TRBV7-2
d_call: TRBD1
j_call: TRBJ1-3
cdr3_nt: TGTGCCAGCAGGCTTGGACCAGGGACAGGGGCTGGAAACACCATATATTTT
cdr3_aa: CASRLGPGTGAGNTIYF

clone_size: once
v_call: TRBV7-2
d_call: -
j_call: TRBJ1-2
cdr3_nt: TGTGCCAGCAGCTTAGATACAGGGTCTGGAGCTAACTATGGCTACACCTTC
cdr3_aa: CASSLDTGSGANYGYTF

clone_size: -
v_call: TRBV2
d_call: TRBD1
j_call: TRBJ1-2
cdr3_nt: TGTGCCAGCAGTTTACAGGGGGGAGCCTCCGGCTACACCTTC
cdr3_aa: CASSLQGGASGYTF

clone_size: -
v_call: TRBV27
d_call: -
j_call: TRBJ2-2
cdr3_nt: TGTGCCAGCAGTTTCGGGTCACTCGCGAACACCGGGGAGCTGTTTTTT
cdr3_aa: CASSFGSLANTGELFF

clone_size: -
v_call: TRBV3-1/TRBV3-2
d_call: -
j_call: TRBJ1-1
cdr3_nt: TGTGCCAGCAGCCAAGATTGGTACAGCAGCACTGAAGCTTTCTTT
cdr3_aa: CASSQDWYSSTEAFF

clone_size: -
v_call: TRBV6-2/TRBV6-3
d_call: TRBD1
j_call: TRBJ1-1
cdr3_nt: TGTGCCAGCAGTTACTCCGGACAGGGGGATACTGAAGCTTTCTTT
cdr3_aa: CASSYSGQGDTEAFF

clone_size: -
v_call: TRBV18
d_call: -
j_call: TRBJ1-2
cdr3_nt: TGTGCCAGCTCACCACCACCCACCGGGCAGACTACCAATGGCTACACCTTC
cdr3_aa: CASSPPPTGQTTNGYTF

clone_size: -
v_call: TRBV18
d_call: -
j_call: TRBJ2-3
cdr3_nt: TGTGCCAGCTCACCACCGGGGCAGGTCACAGATACGCAGTATTTT
cdr3_aa: CASSPPGQVTDTQYF

clone_size: -
v_call: TRBV19
d_call: TRBD2
j_call: TRBJ2-1
cdr3_nt: TGTGCCAGTAGTTGGACTAGCGGGAGGGGGGCTGAGCAGTTCTTC
cdr3_aa: CASSWTSGRGAEQFF

clone_size: -
v_call: TRBV28
d_call: TRBD1
j_call: TRBJ1-1
cdr3_nt: TGTGCCAGCAGCTCCGGACAGGGCAACACTGAAGCTTTCTTT
cdr3_aa: CASSSGQGNTEAFF

clone_size: -
v_call: TRBV4-3
d_call: -
j_call: TRBJ1-1
cdr3_nt: TGCGCCAGCAGCCAAGACTGGCGGAATGAAGCTTTCTTT
cdr3_aa: CASSQDWRNEAFF

clone_size: -
v_call: TRBV18
d_call: -
j_call: TRBJ2-1
cdr3_nt: TGTGCCAGCTCACCACCTAGCGCTGCCTACAATGAGCAGTTCTTC
cdr3_aa: CASSPPSAAYNEQFF

clone_size: -
v_call: TRBV27
d_call: -
j_call: TRBJ2-7
cdr3_nt: TGTGCCAGCAGTTCTTCCTGGACAGTGCAGGGGGAGCAGTACTTC
cdr3_aa: CASSSSWTVQGEQYF

clone_size: -
v_call: TRBV7-3
d_call: TRBD1
j_call: TRBJ2-2
cdr3_nt: TGTGCCAGCAGCTTAATGGACAGGGAGTTGTTTTTT
cdr3_aa: CASSLMDRELFF

clone_size: -
v_call: TRBV11-2
d_call: TRBD2
j_call: TRBJ2-5
cdr3_nt: TGTGCCAGCAGCCCTGAGCTAGCGGTGATTCAAGAGACCCAGTACTTC
cdr3_aa: CASSPELAVIQETQYF

clone_size: -
v_call: TRBV7-8
d_call: -
j_call: TRBJ2-7
cdr3_nt: TGTGCCAGCAGCTTAGTGTACGACCGAATGGCAGGGGAGCAGTACTTC
cdr3_aa: CASSLVYDRMAGEQYF

clone_size: -
v_call: TRBV7-2
d_call: TRBD1
j_call: TRBJ2-7
cdr3_nt: TGTGCCAGCAGCTTACGGGACAGAGGCTACGAGCAGTACTTC
cdr3_aa: CASSLRDRGYEQYF

clone_size: -
v_call: TRBV2
d_call: TRBD1
j_call: TRBJ1-2
cdr3_nt: TGTGCCAGCGATCCGGGACAGCGGAACTATGGCTACACCTTC
cdr3_aa: CASDPGQRNYGYTF

clone_size: -
v_call: TRBV5-1
d_call: TRBD2
j_call: TRBJ2-2
cdr3_nt: TGCGCCAGCAGACTAGCGGGAGACACCGGGGAGCTGTTTTTT
cdr3_aa: CASRLAGDTGELFF

clone_size: -
v_call: TRBV5-1
d_call: TRBD2
j_call: TRBJ2-1
cdr3_nt: TGCGCCAGCAGCCCCCTGCCGGGGGGGGATGAGCAGTTCTTC
cdr3_aa: CASSPLPGGDEQFF

clone_size: -
v_call: TRBV6-1
d_call: TRBD1
j_call: TRBJ2-7
cdr3_nt: TGTGCCAGCAGTGAGGACAGGGGAAGGCACGAGCAGTACTTC
cdr3_aa: CASSEDRGRHEQYF

clone_size: -
v_call: TRBV7-8
d_call: -
j_call: TRBJ1-5
cdr3_nt: TGTGCCAGCAGCTTAGTCAGGGGAATAGCGATTGATCAGCCCCAGCATTTT
cdr3_aa: CASSLVRGIAIDQPQHF

clone_size: -
v_call: TRBV25-1
d_call: -
j_call: TRBJ1-1
cdr3_nt: TGTGCCAGCCGTAACGACAGAGCGGGGCCCGAAACTGAAGCTTTCTTT
cdr3_aa: CASRNDRAGPETEAFF

clone_size: -
v_call: TRBV18
d_call: TRBD1
j_call: TRBJ2-7
cdr3_nt: TGTGCCAGCTCACCGCGCCCTGGAATCGGGACAGGAGACTACGAGCAGTACTTC
cdr3_aa: CASSPRPGIGTGDYEQYF

clone_size: once
v_call: TRBV11-3
d_call: TRBD1
j_call: TRBJ2-1
cdr3_nt: TGTGCCAGCAGCTTAGCCGGGACAGGGGCCTACAATGAGCAGTTCTTC
cdr3_aa: CASSLAGTGAYNEQFF

clone_size: -
v_call: TRBV6-6
d_call: TRBD1
j_call: TRBJ1-5
cdr3_nt: TGTGCCAGCAGTTTTCTGGACAGGGGCCGTCAGCCCCAGCATTTT
cdr3_aa: CASSFLDRGRQPQHF

clone_size: once
v_call: TRBV5-5
d_call: TRBD1
j_call: TRBJ2-7
cdr3_nt: TGTGCCAGCAGCTCGGGACAGGGGAACTACGAGCAGTACTTC
cdr3_aa: CASSSGQGNYEQYF

clone_size: -
v_call: TRBV6-1
d_call: -
j_call: TRBJ1-2
cdr3_nt: TGTGCCAGCAGTGAATTGAACCCCGGGTATGGCTACACCTTC
cdr3_aa: CASSELNPGYGYTF

clone_size: -
v_call: TRBV28
d_call: TRBD1
j_call: TRBJ1-2
cdr3_nt: TGTGCCAGCAGTTGGGACAGGGGGCGAATATATGGCTACACCTTC
cdr3_aa: CASSWDRGRIYGYTF

clone_size: -
v_call: TRBV7-9
d_call: -
j_call: TRBJ1-2
cdr3_nt: TGTGCCAGCAGCTTAAGCCCCCAGGTTGGCTATGGCTACACCTTC
cdr3_aa: CASSLSPQVGYGYTF

clone_size: -
v_call: TRBV28
d_call: -
j_call: TRBJ1-1
cdr3_nt: TGTGCCAGCAGGTCAGGGGCATTTGACACTGAAGCTTTCTTT
cdr3_aa: CASRSGAFDTEAFF

clone_size: -
v_call: TRBV28
d_call: TRBD1
j_call: TRBJ1-2
cdr3_nt: TGTGCCAGCAGGAGCCCCCCACAGGGGAGCTACACCTTC
cdr3_aa: CASRSPPQGSYTF

clone_size: -
v_call: TRBV5-1
d_call: TRBD1
j_call: TRBJ1-1
cdr3_nt: TGCGCCAGCAGCGTTACCGGGACAGCGAACACTGAAGCTTTCTTT
cdr3_aa: CASSVTGTANTEAFF

clone_size: -
v_call: TRBV28
d_call: -
j_call: TRBJ1-2
cdr3_nt: TGTGCCAGCAGTTTAGGAGCGGTATATGGCTACACCTTC
cdr3_aa: CASSLGAVYGYTF

clone_size: once
v_call: TRBV2
d_call: TRBD2
j_call: TRBJ2-4
cdr3_nt: TGTGCCAGCAGTGAATTCGGGGGGGCGGTCTTAGCCAAAAACATTCAGTACTTC
cdr3_aa: CASSEFGGAVLAKNIQYF

clone_size: -
v_call: TRBV3-1/TRBV3-2
d_call: TRBD2
j_call: TRBJ2-2
cdr3_nt: TGTGCCAGCAGCGGGGGACTAGCGGACACCGGGGAGCTGTTTTTT
cdr3_aa: CASSGGLADTGELFF

clone_size: -
v_call: TRBV6-5
d_call: TRBD1
j_call: TRBJ2-7
cdr3_nt: TGTGCCAGCAGTACCCGACAGGGGAGCTACGAGCAGTACTTC
cdr3_aa: CASSTRQGSYEQYF

clone_size: -
v_call: TRBV11-3
d_call: -
j_call: TRBJ1-5
cdr3_nt: TGTGCCAGGACAGACTATCAGCCCCAGCATTTT
cdr3_aa: CARTDYQPQHF

clone_size: -
v_call: TRBV28
d_call: -
j_call: TRBJ2-7
cdr3_nt: TGTGCCAGCACCACAGGATACTCCTATGAGCAGTACTTC
cdr3_aa: CASTTGYSYEQYF

clone_size: -
v_call: TRBV11-1
d_call: -
j_call: TRBJ2-5
cdr3_nt: TGTGCCAGCAGCTTAGGACTGCAAGAGACCCAGTACTTC
cdr3_aa: CASSLGLQETQYF

clone_size: -
v_call: TRBV5-1
d_call: -
j_call: TRBJ1-2
cdr3_nt: TGCGCCAGCAGCTTCCAGACGGCGGGAGGCTACACCTTC
cdr3_aa: CASSFQTAGGYTF

clone_size: -
v_call: TRBV7-3
d_call: -
j_call: TRBJ2-2
cdr3_nt: TGTGCCAGCAGCTTTTCGCCCCAGAGAGGTGGGGAGCTGTTTTTT
cdr3_aa: CASSFSPQRGGELFF

clone_size: once
v_call: TRBV9
d_call: TRBD2
j_call: TRBJ2-1
cdr3_nt: TGTGCCAGCAGCGTAGGACTAGCGGAACCCTACAATGAGCAGTTCTTC
cdr3_aa: CASSVGLAEPYNEQFF